Below, one TCR beta chain is given with its context. Its cognate antigen is unknown. The data were obtained in a study of cytomegalovirus exposure and HLA in healthy donors. Whole-study findings and limits: Rates of TCR association differed by HLA locus in a later analysis, with DRB1 highest and HLA-C lowest. Three chains tied to CMV proved CMV antigen-specific in vitro. The authors considered a cluster of highly shared sequence variants likely to be a sequencing artifact. A later analysis found that most CMV-associated TCR beta chains appeared HLA-restricted.

Trimming removed 1 base from V and 6 bases from J, with 16 bases in between. The CDR3 spans 16 residues. CDR1 and CDR2 from the germline V gene are SGHVS and FQNEAQ. PCR used 60 Vbeta primers and 13 Jbeta primers. The protocol was immunoSEQ multiplex PCR, while the TCRdb copy is restricted to in-frame clones and leaves out a portion. The data contain roughly 90,000 clones, around 90% of them seen just once; the ten biggest clones take up roughly 2.2%. The sequenced material came from PBMCs. The chain uses TRBV7-8 and TRBJ2-1; possible D gene TRBD2, 7 bases. The sequence was obtained from a man between 18 and 29 years old in good health and CMV-seronegative. The CDR3 spells CASSLEGGGALNEQFF. The CDR3 coding sequence is TGTGCCAGCAGCTTAGAGGGGGGGGGCGCACTCAATGAGCAGTTCTTC.